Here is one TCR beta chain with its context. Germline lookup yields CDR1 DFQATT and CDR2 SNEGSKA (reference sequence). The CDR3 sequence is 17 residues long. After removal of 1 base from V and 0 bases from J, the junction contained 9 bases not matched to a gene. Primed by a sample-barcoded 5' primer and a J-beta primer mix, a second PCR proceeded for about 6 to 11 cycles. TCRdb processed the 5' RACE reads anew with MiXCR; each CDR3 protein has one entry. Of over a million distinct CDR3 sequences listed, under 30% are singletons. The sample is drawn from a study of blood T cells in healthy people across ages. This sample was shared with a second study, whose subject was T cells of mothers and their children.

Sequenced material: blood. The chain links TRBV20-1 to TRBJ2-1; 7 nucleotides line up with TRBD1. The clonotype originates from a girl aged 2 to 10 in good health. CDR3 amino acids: CSARGRTGPSSYNEQFF. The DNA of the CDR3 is TGCAGTGCTAGAGGTAGGACAGGACCAAGCTCCTACAATGAGCAGTTCTTC.